Described below is a single T cell receptor beta chain sequence and its context. The antigen is unknown. The record originates from a study of T-cell memory formation after mild COVID-19. Turning to the study itself: TCR clusters mostly belonged to single donors.

From the 5' RACE reads, TCRdb called clonotypes with MiXCR, one entry per CDR3 protein. Of about 200,000 distinct CDR3 sequences detected, just over 9.5% appear once; the ten largest clones hold about 3.8%. V was trimmed by 0 bases and J by 3 bases, leaving 11 bases between them. This CDR3 is built from 15 residues. CDR1 and CDR2 (germline): LGHNA, YSLEER. Study-wide findings and caveats: The authors left the SARS-CoV-2 specificity of second-wave clones peaking on day 37 unconfirmed.

Material: PBMCs or a T cell subset sorted from them (not recorded which). The chain links TRBV4-3 to TRBJ1-1; no definite D call. The receptor was isolated from a man younger than 30 who had mild COVID-19 (a few samples of this study predate the infection). Cell type and time point are not known. CDR3 nucleotide sequence: TGCGCCAGCAGCCAAGATCGACCCGGCGACACTGAAGCTTTCTTT. It codes for CASSQDRPGDTEAFF.